This T cell receptor beta chain originates from a study of Ad26.COV2.S vaccination and SARS-CoV-2 variants. Study-wide context: The vaccine Ad26.COV2.S was put into the muscle once, or twice with 56 days between. Study-wide results and caveats: Vaccine and placebo recipients had comparable breadth of non-spike TCRs.

This CDR3 contains 14 residues. Germline V gene data show CDR1 as SGHKS and CDR2 as YYEKEE (reference sequence). V lost 4 bases to trimming and J lost 4 bases, with 15 bases between them. Using immunoSEQ multiplex PCR, the repertoire was profiled, and TCRdb retains in-frame clones only, with some absent. The sample carries some 350,000 clones, around 84% recorded once. Comment on this clone: The antigen is not known.

The sample's treatment: about 20 received Ad26.COV2.S at low or high dose, single or two shots; 5 received placebo; per-sample allocation not given. Sampling was done on day 63 after the first vaccine or placebo injection. The sequencing here drew on peripheral blood, taken in a trial of Ad26.COV2.S vaccine versus placebo. The genes are TRBV5-5 and TRBJ2-7; either TRBD1 or TRBD2 may fit D (6 bases each). This receptor was taken from a person aged 18-65 years who received the Ad26.COV2.S COVID-19 vaccine or a placebo. In nucleotides, the CDR3 is TGTGCCAGCAGCGCAATGGGGGGCGTTTACGAGCAGTACTTC. It specifies CASSAMGGVYEQYF.